What follows describes a single TCR beta chain. What it recognizes is unknown. This sample is part of a study of T cell responses to AZD1222 COVID-19 vaccine. Study findings and constraints: A mostly white British donor set with more females was recruited, and clonal diversity was possibly underestimated.

The protocol was immunoSEQ multiplex PCR, while the TCRdb copy is restricted to in-frame clones and leaves out a portion. The profile shows around 250,000 clones, just over 90% of them singletons. Germline V gives CDR1 SGHDN, CDR2 FVKESK. The CDR3 extends over 16 amino acids. Deletions cut 5 bases from V and 4 bases from J, with 19 bases between. The clonotype was recovered from an adult in good health. The gene calls are TRBV14 and TRBJ2-3; the D gene is possibly TRBD1 (6 bases). The sequenced sample was peripheral blood, obtained on day 0 of AZD1222 vaccination. The CDR3 is CASSGMAGTSPDTQYF. The CDR3 region has the DNA TGTGCCAGCAGCGGCATGGCAGGGACATCCCCAGATACGCAGTATTTT.